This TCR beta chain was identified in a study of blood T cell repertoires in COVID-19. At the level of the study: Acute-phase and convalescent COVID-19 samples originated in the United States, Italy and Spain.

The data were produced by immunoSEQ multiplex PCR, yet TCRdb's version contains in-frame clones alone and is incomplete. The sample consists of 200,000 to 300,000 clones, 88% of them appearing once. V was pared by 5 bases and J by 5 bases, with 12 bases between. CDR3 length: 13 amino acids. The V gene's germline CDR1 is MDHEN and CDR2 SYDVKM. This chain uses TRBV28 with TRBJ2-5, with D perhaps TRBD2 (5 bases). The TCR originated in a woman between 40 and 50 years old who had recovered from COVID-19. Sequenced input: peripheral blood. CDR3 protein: CASSPRGRETQYF. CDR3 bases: TGTGCCAGCAGTCCCCGGGGTCGGGAGACCCAGTACTTC.